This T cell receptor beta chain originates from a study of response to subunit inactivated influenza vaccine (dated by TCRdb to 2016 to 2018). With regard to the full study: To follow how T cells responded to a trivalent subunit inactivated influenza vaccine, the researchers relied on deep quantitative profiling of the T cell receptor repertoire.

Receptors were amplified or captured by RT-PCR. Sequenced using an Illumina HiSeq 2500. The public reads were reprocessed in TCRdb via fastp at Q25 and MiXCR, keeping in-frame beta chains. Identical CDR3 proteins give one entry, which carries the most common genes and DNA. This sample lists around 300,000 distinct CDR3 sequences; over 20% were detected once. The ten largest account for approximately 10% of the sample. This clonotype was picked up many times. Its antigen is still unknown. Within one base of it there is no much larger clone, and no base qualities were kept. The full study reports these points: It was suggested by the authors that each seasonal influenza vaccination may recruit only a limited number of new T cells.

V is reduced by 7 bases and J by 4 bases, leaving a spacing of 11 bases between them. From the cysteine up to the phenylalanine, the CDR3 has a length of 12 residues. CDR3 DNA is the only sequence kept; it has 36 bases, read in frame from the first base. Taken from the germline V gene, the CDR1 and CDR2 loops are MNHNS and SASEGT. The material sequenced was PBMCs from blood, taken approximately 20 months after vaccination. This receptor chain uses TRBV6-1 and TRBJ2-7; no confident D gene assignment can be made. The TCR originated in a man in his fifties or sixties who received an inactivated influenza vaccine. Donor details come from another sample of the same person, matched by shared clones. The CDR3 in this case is CASTLYGYEQYF. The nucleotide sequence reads TGTGCCAGCACTTTATATGGATACGAGCAGTACTTC.